The entry below describes one T cell receptor (beta chain). Its matching antigen is unknown. This sample was taken from a study of cytomegalovirus exposure and HLA in healthy donors. Study outcomes and limitations: The tendency of first-cohort TCR clusters to co-occur in the 120 validation repertoires was identified by a subsequent analysis. Most TCR sequences were rare, but some public TCRs occurred in many donors. In vitro data verified a few CMV-associated chains as specific for CMV antigens.

Measured with immunoSEQ multiplex PCR; TCRdb has only the in-frame clones, and not every one. The profile shows about 79,000 clones, approximately 93% of them singletons. CDR1 SGHRS and CDR2 YFSETQ come from the germline V gene. This CDR3 has 17 residues. V was cut by 0 bases and J by 1 base, with 16 bases left in between. The chain joins TRBV5-1 to TRBJ2-5; a possible D gene is TRBD1 (6 bases). The sequenced material came from PBMCs. The TCR originated in a woman aged 25 to 39 in good health and CMV-seronegative. The DNA of the CDR3 is TGCGCCAGCAGCTTGGAATTCAGGCGGACAGTCCAAGAGACCCAGTACTTC. This sequence encodes CASSLEFRRTVQETQYF.